The following is a T cell receptor (beta chain) sequence with its context. This sample is drawn from a study of blood T cell repertoires in COVID-19. Overall study: COVID-19 samples collected from the United States, Italy and Spain covered acute and convalescent phases. In each case, the material was cDNA or gDNA derived from T cells, B-cell-depleted T cells, or PBMCs.

Per germline, CDR1 SGHDT and CDR2 YYEEEE. Trimming cost V 2 bases and J 0 bases; bases outside gene matches: 11. The CDR3 is 18 residues long. The method was immunoSEQ multiplex PCR; TCRdb's version includes in-frame clones alone and lacks a portion of them. Among fewer than 200,000 clones listed, less than 85% were seen once. The rearrangement uses TRBV5-6 and TRBJ1-2; 9 nucleotides agree with TRBD1. The sequenced sample was peripheral blood. This receptor was obtained from a woman older than 75 with acute or convalescent COVID-19. This chain's CDR3 is CASSLTGTGIYPNYGYTF. Here the CDR3 DNA reads TGTGCCAGCAGCTTAACCGGGACAGGGATCTACCCTAACTATGGCTACACCTTC.